The rows below give T cell receptor beta chains drawn from one sample of a study of blood T cells in healthy people across ages. TCRdb processed the 5' RACE reads anew with MiXCR; each CDR3 protein has one entry. The data show about a million distinct CDR3 sequences, with 51% seen just once and about 20% held by the top ten. Sequenced material: blood. The receptors were sampled from a woman aged 55-70 years in good health. Both conserved end residues are part of each CDR3. A D gene is named only where the DNA matches it firmly. Where a row states a size, it is once, few, many or the class of an expanded clone; other rows omit it.

j_call d_call v_call clone_size cdr3_aa cdr3_nt
TRBJ2-5 TRBD2 TRBV28 NA CASIRGVGIYELYF TGTGCCTCAATTCGGGGGGTCGGTATCTACGAGCTGTACTTC
TRBJ2-1 NA TRBV29-1 NA CSVVGASEQFF TGCAGCGTTGTAGGGGCGAGTGAGCAGTTCTTC
TRBJ2-7 NA TRBV12-3/TRBV12-4 few CASSLKGGEQYF TGTGCCAGCAGTTTAAAAGGGGGCGAGCAGTACTTC
TRBJ2-1 NA TRBV12-3/TRBV12-4 NA CASSFPWDEQFF TGTGCCAGCAGTTTCCCTTGGGATGAGCAGTTCTTC
TRBJ2-3 NA TRBV7-2 NA CASSDRPLYTDTQYF TGTGCCAGCAGCGACCGCCCCCTATACACAGATACGCAGTATTTT
TRBJ1-2 NA TRBV10-3 NA CAISEPANYGYTF TGTGCCATCAGTGAGCCAGCCAACTATGGCTACACCTTC
TRBJ1-2 TRBD1 TRBV6-2/TRBV6-3 few CASSYPRTGKNYGYTF TGTGCCAGCAGTTACCCACGGACAGGGAAGAACTATGGCTACACCTTC
TRBJ1-1 TRBD1 TRBV7-6 NA CASSAPGTGHTEAFF TGTGCCAGCAGCGCCCCCGGGACAGGGCACACTGAAGCTTTCTTT
TRBJ2-7 TRBD1 TRBV28 NA CATTEGGHEQYF TGTGCCACGACCGAAGGGGGCCACGAGCAGTACTTC
TRBJ2-5 NA TRBV5-1 NA CASSFGSNNEQYF TGCGCCAGCAGCTTCGGGTCCAACAATGAGCAGTACTTC